The text below deals with one T cell receptor beta chain. The antigen remains unidentified. cDNA synthesis used the whole RNA isolate, giving expressed TCRB sequences. Sequencing was performed with immunoSEQ multiplex PCR; in TCRdb, only in-frame clones are kept and a portion is missing. The repertoire consists of about 620,000 clones, with 15% occurring once and the leading ten covering about 0.086%. The data belong to a study of beta chain features in type 1 diabetes. The study, taken as a whole, reports: Patients and controls would share equally any PCR tilt toward shorter templates. Whether TCRB rearrangement is influenced by HLA type was left unresolved in this analysis.

J lost 4 bases, V lost 5 bases, and 5 bases had no gene match. Germline V gene sequence: CDR1 SGHTA, CDR2 FQGNSA. CDR3 length equals 14 residues. Blood was drawn once from each donor into heparinised tubes. The draws averaged about 110 mL. Sorting with CD45RO/CCR7/CD25/CD127/CD95/CD27 yielded naive, central memory, regulatory and stem-like memory CD4+ cells. The clonotype originates from a man younger than 35 in good health. Sequences were obtained from naive CD4+ T cells from blood. The rearrangement links TRBV7-2 to TRBJ1-2, with 9 bases lining up with TRBD1. CDR3 residues: CASSLGQGLYGYTF. The CDR3 DNA reads as TGTGCCAGCAGCCTCGGACAGGGGCTCTATGGCTACACCTTC. Using reference TRBV7-2 and TRBJ1-2 for the parts outside the CDR3, the full variable domain is GAGVSQSPSNKVTEKGKDVELRCDPISGHTALYWYRQSLGQGLEFLIYFQGNSAPDKSGLPSDRFSAERTGGSVSTLTIQRTQQEDSAVYLCASSLGQGLYGYTFGSGTRLTVV.